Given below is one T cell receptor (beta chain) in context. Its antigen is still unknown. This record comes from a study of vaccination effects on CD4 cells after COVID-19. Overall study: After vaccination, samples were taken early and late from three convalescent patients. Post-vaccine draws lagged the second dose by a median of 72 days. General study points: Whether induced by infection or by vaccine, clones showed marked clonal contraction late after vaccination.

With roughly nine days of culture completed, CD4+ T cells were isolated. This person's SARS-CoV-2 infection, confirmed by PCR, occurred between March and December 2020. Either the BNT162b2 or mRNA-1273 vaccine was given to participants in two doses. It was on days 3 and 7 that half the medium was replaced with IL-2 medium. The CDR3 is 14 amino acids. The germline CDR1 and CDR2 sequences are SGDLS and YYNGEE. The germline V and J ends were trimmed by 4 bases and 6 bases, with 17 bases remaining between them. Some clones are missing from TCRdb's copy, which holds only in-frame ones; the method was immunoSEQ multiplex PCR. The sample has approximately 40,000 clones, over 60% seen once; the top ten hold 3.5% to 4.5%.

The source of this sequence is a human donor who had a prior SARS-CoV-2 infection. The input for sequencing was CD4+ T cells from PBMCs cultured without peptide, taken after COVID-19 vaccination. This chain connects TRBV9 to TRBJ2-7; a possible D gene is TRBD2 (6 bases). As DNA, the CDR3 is TGTGCCAGCAGCCCATCCCTTAGCGGCGGCGAGCAGTACTTC. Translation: CASSPSLSGGEQYF.